The entry below gives a single T cell receptor (beta chain) sequence along with its context. Authors' data handling: Estimated nucleated cell counts came from reference gene primer amplification. This table comes from immunoSEQ multiplex PCR, and its TCRdb copy is limited to in-frame clones, with some not included. V and J calls and clone size are copied from that table; D and trimming were computed from the DNA. The sample holds over 25,000 clones, 65% to 90% seen once. CDR1 KGHDR and CDR2 SFDVKD come from the germline V gene. The CDR3 runs to 19 residues. V was clipped by 4 bases and J by 0 bases; unmatched bases: 5. The data were taken from a study of blood T cell repertoires in COVID-19. The overall study: Some COVID-19 samples were acute and others convalescent; all came from the United States, Italy and Spain. T cells, B-cell-depleted T cells, or PBMCs provided the cDNA or gDNA that served as material.

Sequenced material: peripheral blood. The origin of this receptor is an elderly man with active COVID-19. The V gene is TRBV24-1, the J gene TRBJ2-1; 16 bases line up with TRBD2. CDR3 protein: CATSETGLAGGSSYNEQFF. The DNA for the CDR3 is TGTGCCACCAGTGAGACGGGACTAGCGGGGGGGAGCTCCTACAATGAGCAGTTCTTC.